This TCR beta chain was identified during a study of CD8 T cells in ankylosing spondylitis. The J segment lost 16 bases and the V segment lost 5 bases, leaving 7 bases of the junction unmatched. Per the germline V gene, CDR1 is LNHDA and CDR2 is SQIVND (reference sequence). CDR3 size: 12 residues. Study-level findings and limits: Seemingly distinctive of ankylosing spondylitis blood was a TCR beta motif formed by eight highly homologous variants.

TCRdb reanalysed the 5' RACE reads using MiXCR and keeps one entry per CDR3 protein. The table records approximately 500,000 distinct CDR3 sequences, roughly 13% of them present only once. In this sample, this clonotype turned up many times. Its antigen is not known. The specimen sequenced was blood, either unsorted or a sorted T cell fraction (not recorded which). This chain joins TRBV19 and TRBJ2-4, with 11 bases aligning to TRBD1. The origin of this receptor is a male donor with ankylosing spondylitis. DNA for the CDR3: TGTGCCAGTAGTGGAACCGGGACAGGGGGATACTTC. This gives the protein CASSGTGTGGYF.